These T cell receptor beta chains were read from a single sample in a study of cytomegalovirus exposure and HLA in healthy donors. The assay was immunoSEQ multiplex PCR, and TCRdb's table has in-frame clones only and misses some. This repertoire includes about 140,000 clones. Sample: PBMCs. All receptors come from a woman under 30 in good health and CMV-seronegative. The CDR3 runs from the conserved cysteine through the conserved F or W. Fields, in order: V gene, CDR3 length, D gene, J gene, CDR3 DNA, CDR3 protein. A D gene is named only where the DNA matches it firmly.

>TRBV7-2|14|TRBD2|TRBJ2-3
TGTGCCAGCAGCTTCGCGGGAGCGCTTGGTACGCAGTATTTT
CASSFAGALGTQYF
>TRBV27|15|NA|TRBJ1-1
TGTGCCAGCAGTTTATCGTGGGGGCGCAGTACTGAAGCTTTCTTT
CASSLSWGRSTEAFF
>TRBV2|18|TRBD1|TRBJ1-2
TGTGCCAGCGATCCTACAGGGGGCACGGGAGGGGTGTTCTATGGCTACACCTTC
CASDPTGGTGGVFYGYTF
>TRBV6-1|14|NA|TRBJ2-5
TGTGCCAGCAGTTTACATGGCTCGGGAGAGACCCAGTACTTC
CASSLHGSGETQYF
>TRBV7-2|15|TRBD2|TRBJ2-7
TGTGCCAGCAGCTTTAGCGGGACGAGAAGCTACGAGCAGTACTTC
CASSFSGTRSYEQYF
>TRBV5-4|14|TRBD1|TRBJ2-3
TGTGCCAGCAGCTTACAGGGGGCCACAGATACGCAGTATTTT
CASSLQGATDTQYF
>TRBV30|12|NA|TRBJ1-1
TGTGCCTGGAGTGAAGACTATCTAAAAGCTTTCTTT
CAWSEDYLKAFF
>TRBV4-1|16|NA|TRBJ1-1
TGCGCCAGCAGCCAAGGTCTCTCGCGGGGGGGCACTGAAGCTTTCTTT
CASSQGLSRGGTEAFF
>TRBV13|15|NA|TRBJ1-2
TGTGCCAGCAGCGCCAGGACAGTCGTTAACTATGGCTACACCTTC
CASSARTVVNYGYTF
>TRBV7-3|13|NA|TRBJ1-1
TGTGCCAGCAGCTTAAACAAGAACACTGAAGCTTTCTTT
CASSLNKNTEAFF
>TRBV30|15|NA|TRBJ2-1
TGTGCCTGGAGTGTATACGGGACTCCCTACAATGAGCAGTTCTTC
CAWSVYGTPYNEQFF
>TRBV19|15|NA|TRBJ2-3
TGTGCCAGTAGTGATAGTCGGACTGGAACAGATACGCAGTATTTT
CASSDSRTGTDTQYF
>TRBV19|16|NA|TRBJ1-3
TGTGCCAGTAGTACCGCCTCCCACAGGTCTGGAAACACCATATATTTT
CASSTASHRSGNTIYF
>TRBV13|15|TRBD1|TRBJ1-4
TGTGCCAGCAGCCACAGATGGGACAGTAATGAAAAACTGTTTTTT
CASSHRWDSNEKLFF
>TRBV7-3|12|NA|TRBJ2-1
TGTGCCAGCAGCTCGTCCGGGAGCCAGCAGTTCTTC
CASSSSGSQQFF
>TRBV9|15|NA|TRBJ1-5
TGTGCCAGCAGCCCGGAGTGGGGAGCGGGTCAGCCCCAGCATTTT
CASSPEWGAGQPQHF
>TRBV9|13|NA|TRBJ2-2
TGTGCCAGCAGACTAGGGCACACCGGGGAGCTGTTTTTT
CASRLGHTGELFF
>TRBV27|16|TRBD1|TRBJ2-2
TGTGCCAGCAGTGAGCTCGGGACAGCTAACACCGGGGAGCTGTTTTTT
CASSELGTANTGELFF
>TRBV5-8|11|NA|TRBJ1-1
TGTGCCAGCAGTAGATACACTGAAGCTTTCTTT
CASSRYTEAFF
>TRBV2|16|TRBD2|TRBJ2-5
TGTGCCAGCAGGCCCCTTAGCGGGAGGTTTCAAGAGACCCAGTACTTC
CASRPLSGRFQETQYF
>TRBV5-5|15|NA|TRBJ1-2
TGTGCCAGCAGCCCCTCTGTTGCGGTAAACTATGGCTACACCTTC
CASSPSVAVNYGYTF
>TRBV4-1|16|NA|TRBJ1-1
TGCGCCAGCAGCCAAGATGGGGGCAGAAAGAACACTGAAGCTTTCTTT
CASSQDGGRKNTEAFF
>TRBV5-4|17|NA|TRBJ1-2
TGTGCCAGCAGCGTAGACGGGGGCGCGGGAGGTATTCGGGGCTACACCTTC
CASSVDGGAGGIRGYTF
>TRBV7-8|16|TRBD2|TRBJ2-7
TGTGCCAGCAGCTCCCCGCTGAAGGGGAGGGTCCACGAGCAGTACTTC
CASSSPLKGRVHEQYF
>TRBV5-1|15|TRBD2|TRBJ2-7
TGCGCCAGCAGCTTTTCCGGGACTAGCGACTCCGAGCAGTACTTC
CASSFSGTSDSEQYF
>TRBV5-1|16|TRBD2|TRBJ2-3
TGCGCCAGCAGCCCCCAGGGACTAGCGAATTCAGATACGCAGTATTTT
CASSPQGLANSDTQYF
>TRBV19|15|TRBD1|TRBJ2-5
TGTGCCAGTAGTATAATGGACAGGGAAGGAAAGACCCAGTACTTC
CASSIMDREGKTQYF
>TRBV19|15|TRBD2|TRBJ2-7
TGTGCCAGTAGTATTGGGGGGACTAGCGTCCGCGAGCAGTACTTC
CASSIGGTSVREQYF
>TRBV16|13|TRBD1|TRBJ1-2
TGTGCCAGCAGCCTGGGACAGAGCTATGGCTACACCTTC
CASSLGQSYGYTF
>TRBV7-7|15|TRBD2|TRBJ2-5
TGTGCTAGCAGTTCGGGACTAGAGGTTTCGGAGACCCAGTACTTC
CASSSGLEVSETQYF
>TRBV5-1|18|TRBD2|TRBJ2-5
TGCGCCAGCAGCGCCCCCGGACTAGCGGGAGGGGGGCAAGAGACCCAGTACTTC
CASSAPGLAGGGQETQYF
>TRBV25-1|14|NA|TRBJ1-4
TGTGCCAGCAGTGAAGGGACACAGAATGAAAAACTGTTTTTT
CASSEGTQNEKLFF
>TRBV29-1|13|NA|TRBJ1-1
TGCAGCGTTAGGGGCTTAAGAGCAACTGAAGCTTTCTTT
CSVRGLRATEAFF
>TRBV28|15|TRBD2|TRBJ2-5
TGTGCCAGCAGTTCGCCAGCGGGAGAGGGCGAGACCCAGTACTTC
CASSSPAGEGETQYF
>TRBV19|16|TRBD1|TRBJ1-2
TGTGCCAGTAGTATGATGCTCCGACAGGGAAACTATGGCTACACCTTC
CASSMMLRQGNYGYTF
>TRBV4-2|16|NA|TRBJ2-5
TGTGCCAGCAGCCAACACTTTGGTGGTGTTCAAGAGACCCAGTACTTC
CASSQHFGGVQETQYF
>TRBV5-4|17|TRBD2|TRBJ2-2
TGTGCCAGCAGTTCCCGGGAGGCTAGCGGAGGGGCAGGGGAGCTGTTTTTT
CASSSREASGGAGELFF
>TRBV29-1|14|NA|TRBJ2-4
TGCAGCACAACAGGGCGCCTAGGGGAAAACATTCAGTACTTC
CSTTGRLGENIQYF
>TRBV2|14|NA|TRBJ2-1
TGTGCCAGCGCGATAGACGGGAGCTACAATGAGCAGTTCTTC
CASAIDGSYNEQFF
>TRBV10-3|15|NA|TRBJ1-2
TGTGCCATCAGTGACCAGGAACACTCCGCTTATGGCTACACCTTC
CAISDQEHSAYGYTF
>TRBV18|14|NA|TRBJ1-1
TGTGCCAGCTCACCCGACAGAGAGAACACTGAAGCTTTCTTT
CASSPDRENTEAFF
>TRBV7-9|16|TRBD1|TRBJ2-1
TGTGCCAGCAGCCCGCACGGGGACAGGGGGCAGCATGAGCAGTTCTTC
CASSPHGDRGQHEQFF
>TRBV30|11|NA|TRBJ2-3
TGTGCCTGGAGTGTACTCAGGATCCTATATTTT
CAWSVLRILYF
>TRBV9|14|TRBD1|TRBJ2-2
TGTGCCAGCAGCGGGCGGACAGGGCCCGGGGAGCTGTTTTTT
CASSGRTGPGELFF
>TRBV19|16|TRBD1|TRBJ2-1
TGTGCCAGTAGTATCTTACCGGGACAGGGTGCACACGAGCAGTTCTTC
CASSILPGQGAHEQFF
>TRBV5-4|17|TRBD2|TRBJ2-1
TGTGCCAGCAGCCCCGGGGGGACTAGCGGGAGGCACAATGAGCAGTTCTTC
CASSPGGTSGRHNEQFF
>TRBV6-5|14|TRBD1|TRBJ1-1
TGTGCCAGCAGTTACCGGGACAGGGGGACTGAAGCTTTCTTT
CASSYRDRGTEAFF
>TRBV5-6|13|NA|TRBJ1-1
TGTGCCAGCAGCCTTGACAGCTTCAGTGAAGCTTTCTTT
CASSLDSFSEAFF
>TRBV6-1|18|TRBD2|TRBJ2-1
TGTGCCAGCAGTGCGAAACTAGGTTCGGGGGGGGCATACAATGAGCAGTTCTTC
CASSAKLGSGGAYNEQFF
>TRBV11-2|17|TRBD2|TRBJ2-5
TGTGCCAGCAGCCTAGGGACTAGCGGGAGGGCCAAAGAGACCCAGTACTTC
CASSLGTSGRAKETQYF
>TRBV4-1|12|NA|TRBJ2-2
TGCGCCAGCAGCCAGGCCACCGGGGAGCTGTTTTTT
CASSQATGELFF
>TRBV9|21|TRBD2|TRBJ2-3
TGTGCCAGCAGCGTAGGCGGGGGGGGCGCCCCACGGAGGACTAGCACAGATACGCAGTATTTT
CASSVGGGGAPRRTSTDTQYF